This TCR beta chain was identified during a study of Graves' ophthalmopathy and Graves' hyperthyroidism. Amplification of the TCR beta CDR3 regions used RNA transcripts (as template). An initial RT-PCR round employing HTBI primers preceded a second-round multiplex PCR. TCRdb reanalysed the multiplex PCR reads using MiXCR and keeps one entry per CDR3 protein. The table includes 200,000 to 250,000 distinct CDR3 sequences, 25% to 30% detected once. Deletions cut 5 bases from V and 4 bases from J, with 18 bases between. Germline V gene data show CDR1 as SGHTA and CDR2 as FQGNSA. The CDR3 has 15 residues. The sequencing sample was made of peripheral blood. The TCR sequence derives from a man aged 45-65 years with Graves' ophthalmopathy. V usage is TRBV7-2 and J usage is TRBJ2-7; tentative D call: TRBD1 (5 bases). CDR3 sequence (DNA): TGTGCCAGCAGCCCTGCCCCGCAGGGAAGGTACGAGCAGTACTTC. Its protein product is CASSPAPQGRYEQYF.